This record looks at one T cell receptor beta chain sequence and its context. The antigen is unknown. This record belongs to a study of shared clonotypes between healthy human individuals. Study-wide results and limits: Lower generation probabilities were found for non-shared clonotypes than for those shared by all four donors. Clonotype sharing among donors was thought likely to change with sequencing depth.

CD45RO negativity and positive selection for CCR7 defined naive CD8 cells, a population that excluded terminally differentiated effector memory CD45RA+ cells. Libraries were prepared by immunoSEQ multiplex PCR; TCRdb keeps only in-frame clonotypes and omits some of them. This sample yields roughly 590,000 clones, of which around 95% are seen a single time; less than 0.13% belongs to the top ten. V was clipped by 0 bases and J by 4 bases, with 9 bases between them. CDR3 size: 15 residues. Germline CDR1 and CDR2: MNHEY and SMNVEV (reference sequence). This chain joins TRBV27 and TRBJ1-4; possible D gene TRBD1, 6 bases. This receptor was identified in a woman under 40 in good health. The material sequenced was naive CD8+ T cells sorted from blood. The CDR3: CASSLSRGGNEKLFF. The CDR3 nucleotides are TGTGCCAGCAGTTTATCGAGAGGGGGTAATGAAAAACTGTTTTTT. The full variable domain, completed using reference TRBV27 and TRBJ1-4, is EAQVTQNPRYLITVTGKKLTVTCSQNMNHEYMSWYRQDPGLGLRQIYYSMNVEVTDKGDVPEGYKVSRKEKRNFPLILESPSPNQTSLYFCASSLSRGGNEKLFFGSGTQLSVL.